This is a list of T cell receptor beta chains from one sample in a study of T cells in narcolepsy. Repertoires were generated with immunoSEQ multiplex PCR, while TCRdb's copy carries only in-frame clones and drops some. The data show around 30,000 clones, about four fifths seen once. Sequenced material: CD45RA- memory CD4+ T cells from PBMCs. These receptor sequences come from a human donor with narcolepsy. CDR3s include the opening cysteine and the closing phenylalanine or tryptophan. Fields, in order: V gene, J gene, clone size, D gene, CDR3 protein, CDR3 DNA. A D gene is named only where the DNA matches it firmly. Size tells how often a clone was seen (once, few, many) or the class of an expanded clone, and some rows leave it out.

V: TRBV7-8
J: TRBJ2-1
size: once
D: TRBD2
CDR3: CASSARSASGGLKMDEQFF
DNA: TGTGCCAGCAGCGCCAGGTCAGCTAGCGGGGGCCTCAAGATGGATGAGCAGTTCTTC

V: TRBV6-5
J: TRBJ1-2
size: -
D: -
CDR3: CASSYDGTYGYTF
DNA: TGTGCCAGCAGTTACGACGGGACCTATGGCTACACCTTC

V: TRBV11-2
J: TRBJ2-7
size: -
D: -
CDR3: CASSLEGSWVTF
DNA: TGTGCCAGCAGCTTAGAAGGATCTTGGGTTACCTTC

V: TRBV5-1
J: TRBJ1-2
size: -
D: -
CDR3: CASSFGRDLGYTF
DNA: TGCGCCAGCAGCTTTGGTCGGGATCTGGGCTACACCTTC

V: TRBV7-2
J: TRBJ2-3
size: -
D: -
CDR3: CASSRETLGGGTDTQYF
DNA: TGTGCCAGCAGCCGTGAGACCTTGGGCGGGGGCACAGATACGCAGTATTTT

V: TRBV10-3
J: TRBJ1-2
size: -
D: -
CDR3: CAISTQQLNYGYTF
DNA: TGTGCCATCAGTACTCAACAGCTTAACTATGGCTACACCTTC

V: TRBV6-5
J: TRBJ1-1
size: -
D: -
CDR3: CASSPDSTALAFF
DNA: TGTGCCAGCAGCCCCGACAGCACGGCACTCGCTTTCTTT

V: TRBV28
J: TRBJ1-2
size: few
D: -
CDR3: CASSSGQIPYGYTF
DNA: TGTGCCAGCAGTTCCGGACAGATACCATATGGCTACACCTTC

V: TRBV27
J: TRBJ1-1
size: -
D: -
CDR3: CASSLTGNTEAFF
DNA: TGTGCCAGCAGTCTGACAGGGAACACTGAAGCTTTCTTT

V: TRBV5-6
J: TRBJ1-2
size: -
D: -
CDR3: CASSWWVQANYGYTF
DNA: TGTGCCAGCAGCTGGTGGGTACAGGCTAACTATGGCTACACCTTC

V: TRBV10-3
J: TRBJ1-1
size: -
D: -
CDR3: CAISESPGGTEAFF
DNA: TGTGCCATCAGTGAGTCGCCGGGTGGCACTGAAGCTTTCTTT

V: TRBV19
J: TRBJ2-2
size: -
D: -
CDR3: CASTQAVTGELFF
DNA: TGTGCCAGTACCCAGGCTGTCACCGGGGAGCTGTTTTTT

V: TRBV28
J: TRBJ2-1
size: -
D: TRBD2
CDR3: CATHPGLLTYNEQFF
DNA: TGTGCCACACATCCGGGACTACTTACCTACAATGAGCAGTTCTTC

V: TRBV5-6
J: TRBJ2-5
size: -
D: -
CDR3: CASSLGQIGETQYF
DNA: TGTGCCAGCAGCTTGGGGCAGATTGGGGAGACCCAGTACTTC

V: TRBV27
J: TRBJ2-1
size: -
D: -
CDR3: CASSLGVRYNEQFF
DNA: TGTGCCAGCAGTTTAGGCGTTAGGTACAATGAGCAGTTCTTC

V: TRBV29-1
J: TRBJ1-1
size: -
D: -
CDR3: CSVKGGSWNTEAFF
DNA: TGCAGCGTGAAAGGCGGGTCCTGGAACACTGAAGCTTTCTTT

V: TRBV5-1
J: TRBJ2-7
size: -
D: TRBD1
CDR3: CASSYDRGPYEQYF
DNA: TGCGCCAGCAGCTACGACAGGGGGCCCTACGAGCAGTACTTC

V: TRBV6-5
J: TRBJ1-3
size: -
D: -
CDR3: CASSYSAGRNTIYF
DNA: TGTGCCAGCAGTTACTCGGCAGGCCGAAACACCATATATTTT

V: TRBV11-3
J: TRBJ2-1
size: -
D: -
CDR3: CASSSSFGGLSSYNEQFF
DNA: TGTGCCAGCAGCTCGAGTTTTGGGGGCCTCAGCTCCTACAATGAGCAGTTCTTC

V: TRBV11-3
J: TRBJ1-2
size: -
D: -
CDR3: CASSQNGGDGYTF
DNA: TGTGCCAGCAGCCAAAATGGGGGAGATGGCTACACCTTC

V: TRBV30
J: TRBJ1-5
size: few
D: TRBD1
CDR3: CAWSVGGGGYGNQPQHF
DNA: TGTGCCTGGAGTGTAGGGGGAGGGGGCTACGGCAATCAGCCCCAGCATTTT

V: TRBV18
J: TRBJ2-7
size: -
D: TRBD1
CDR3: CASLDRGNPYEQYF
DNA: TGTGCCAGCTTGGACAGGGGAAATCCCTACGAGCAGTACTTC

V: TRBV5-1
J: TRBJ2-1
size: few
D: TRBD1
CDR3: CASRTGEYEQFF
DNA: TGCGCCAGCAGAACAGGGGAATATGAGCAGTTCTTC

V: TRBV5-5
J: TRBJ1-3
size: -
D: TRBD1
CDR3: CASSSGPGQTGNTIYF
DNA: TGTGCCAGCAGCTCCGGGCCGGGACAGACTGGAAACACCATATATTTT

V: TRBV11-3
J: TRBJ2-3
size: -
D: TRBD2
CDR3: CASSFILRGGLGTQYF
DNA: TGTGCCAGCAGCTTTATTCTGCGGGGGGGCCTTGGTACGCAGTATTTT

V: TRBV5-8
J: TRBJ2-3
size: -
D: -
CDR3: CASSLEGAIDTQYF
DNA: TGCGCCAGCAGCTTGGAGGGGGCTATAGATACGCAGTATTTT

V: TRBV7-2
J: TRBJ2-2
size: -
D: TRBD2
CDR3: CASSPDGLAGITGELFF
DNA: TGTGCCAGCAGCCCCGACGGCCTAGCGGGGATCACCGGGGAGCTGTTTTTT

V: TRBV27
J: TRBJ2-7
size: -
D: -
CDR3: CASSHTEGGPFYEQYF
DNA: TGTGCCAGCAGTCATACCGAGGGGGGGCCATTCTACGAGCAGTACTTC

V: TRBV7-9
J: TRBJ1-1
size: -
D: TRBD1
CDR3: CASSKGQGNTEAFF
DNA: TGTGCCAGCAGCAAGGGACAGGGGAACACTGAAGCTTTCTTT

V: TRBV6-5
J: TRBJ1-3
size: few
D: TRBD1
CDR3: CASSLQGAGNTIYF
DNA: TGTGCCAGCAGCCTACAGGGGGCTGGAAACACCATATATTTT

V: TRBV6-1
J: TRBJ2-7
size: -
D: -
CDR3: CASGGRPTYEQYF
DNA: TGTGCCAGCGGGGGTAGGCCGACCTACGAGCAGTACTTC

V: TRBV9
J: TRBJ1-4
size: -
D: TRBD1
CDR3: CASSGPGQGNEKLFF
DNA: TGTGCCAGCAGCGGCCCGGGACAGGGGAATGAAAAACTGTTTTTT

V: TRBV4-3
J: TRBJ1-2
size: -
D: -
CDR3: CASSQEMGNHYGYTF
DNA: TGCGCCAGCAGCCAAGAAATGGGTAATCACTATGGCTACACCTTC

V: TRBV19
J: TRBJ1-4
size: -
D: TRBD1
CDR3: CASMTTGAEKLFF
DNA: TGTGCCAGTATGACGACAGGGGCTGAAAAACTGTTTTTT

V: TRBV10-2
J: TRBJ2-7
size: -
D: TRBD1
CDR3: CASRTGVEEQYF
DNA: TGCGCCAGCAGGACAGGGGTGGAAGAGCAGTACTTC

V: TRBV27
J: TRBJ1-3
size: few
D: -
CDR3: CASSLRNQGFAIYF
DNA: TGTGCCAGCAGTTTAAGAAACCAGGGATTCGCCATATATTTT

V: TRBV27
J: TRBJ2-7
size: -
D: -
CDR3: CASRSTYEQYF
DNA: TGTGCCAGCAGGAGCACCTACGAGCAGTACTTC

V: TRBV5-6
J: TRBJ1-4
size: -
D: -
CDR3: CASSLGPGPNEKLFF
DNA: TGTGCCAGCAGCTTGGGTCCTGGCCCTAATGAAAAACTGTTTTTT

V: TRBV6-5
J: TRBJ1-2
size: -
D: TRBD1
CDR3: CASSIPGQGATGYTF
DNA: TGTGCCAGCAGTATCCCGGGACAGGGGGCGACTGGCTACACCTTC

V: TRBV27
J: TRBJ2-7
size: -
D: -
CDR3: CASSSRVSSYEQYF
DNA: TGTGCCAGCAGTTCCCGGGTCAGCTCCTACGAGCAGTACTTC

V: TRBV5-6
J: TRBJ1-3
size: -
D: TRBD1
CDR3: CASSDPGGSGNTIYF
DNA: TGTGCCAGCAGCGACCCAGGGGGCTCTGGAAACACCATATATTTT

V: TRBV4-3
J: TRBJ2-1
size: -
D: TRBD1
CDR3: CASSQDGGQGIDEQFF
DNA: TGCGCCAGCAGCCAAGATGGGGGACAGGGTATCGATGAGCAGTTCTTC

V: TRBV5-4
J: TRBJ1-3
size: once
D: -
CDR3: CASSFGGSGNTIYF
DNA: TGTGCCAGCAGCTTCGGGGGCTCTGGAAACACCATATATTTT

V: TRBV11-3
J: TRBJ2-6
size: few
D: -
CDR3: CASSLRGGAGANVLTF
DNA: TGTGCCAGCAGCTTAAGGGGGGGTGCTGGGGCCAACGTCCTGACTTTC

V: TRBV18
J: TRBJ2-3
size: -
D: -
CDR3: CASSPLSTGSQDTQYF
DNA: TGTGCCAGCTCACCACTTAGCACGGGGTCTCAGGATACGCAGTATTTT

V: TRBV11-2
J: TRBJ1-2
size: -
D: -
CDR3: CASSSELTGSRYTF
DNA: TGTGCCAGCAGCTCTGAGCTTACAGGGAGTCGCTACACCTTC

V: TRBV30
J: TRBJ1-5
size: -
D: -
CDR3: CAWTQGNDEPQHF
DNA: TGTGCCTGGACCCAGGGGAATGACGAGCCCCAGCATTTT

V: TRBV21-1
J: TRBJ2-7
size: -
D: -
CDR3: CASSKEGTYEQYF
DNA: TGTGCCAGCAGCAAAGAGGGAACCTACGAGCAGTACTTC

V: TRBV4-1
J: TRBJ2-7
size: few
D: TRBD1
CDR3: CASRKTGTESSYEQYF
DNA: TGCGCCAGCAGAAAAACCGGGACAGAGAGCTCCTACGAGCAGTACTTC

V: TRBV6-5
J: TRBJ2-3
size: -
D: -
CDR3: CASRGPPSDTQYF
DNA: TGTGCCAGCAGGGGACCGCCATCAGATACGCAGTATTTT

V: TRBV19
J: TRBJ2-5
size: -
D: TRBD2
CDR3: CASTDSGGFGETQYF
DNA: TGTGCCAGTACCGATAGCGGGGGTTTTGGAGAGACCCAGTACTTC

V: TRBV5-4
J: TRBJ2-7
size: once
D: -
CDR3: CASSLGRTVSYEQYF
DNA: TGTGCCAGCAGCTTGGGACGGACCGTCTCCTACGAGCAGTACTTC